This TCR beta chain is from a study of blood T cells in healthy people across ages. Findings and caveats of the study: There was a strong correlation between TCR beta diversity and naive T cell percentage.

The germline V gene has CDR1 MDHEN and CDR2 SYDVKM. V was pared by 1 base and J by 6 bases, with 13 bases between. This CDR3 is built from 15 residues. Sample-barcoded 5' priming and a J-beta primer mix drove a second PCR of roughly 7 to 11 cycles. TCRdb re-called the 5' RACE reads through MiXCR, storing one row per CDR3 protein. The sample lists 1.2 million to 1.5 million distinct CDR3 sequences, around 59% occurring once. Worth noting for this clonotype: As yet, its antigen is unknown.

Donors ranged from about 6 to 95 years old and were healthy Caucasians in Russia. Each sample used at least 6.5 million PBMCs. The chain couples TRBV28 to TRBJ1-5; D possibly corresponds to TRBD1 (5 bases). This clonotype originated in a man younger than 35 in good health. Input material: blood. The CDR3 protein is CASSLFGGSGQPQHF. The CDR3 DNA follows: TGTGCCAGCAGTTTATTCGGGGGGTCGGGTCAGCCCCAGCATTTT.